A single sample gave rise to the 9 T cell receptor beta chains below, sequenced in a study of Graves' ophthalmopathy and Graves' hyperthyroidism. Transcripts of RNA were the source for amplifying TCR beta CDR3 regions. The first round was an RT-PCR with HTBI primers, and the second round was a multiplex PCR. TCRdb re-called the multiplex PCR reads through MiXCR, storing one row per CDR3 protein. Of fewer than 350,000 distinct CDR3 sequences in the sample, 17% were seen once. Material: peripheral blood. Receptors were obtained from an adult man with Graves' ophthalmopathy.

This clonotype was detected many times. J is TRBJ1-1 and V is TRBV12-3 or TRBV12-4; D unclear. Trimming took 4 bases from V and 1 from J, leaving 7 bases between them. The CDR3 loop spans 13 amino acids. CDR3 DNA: TGTGCCAGCAGTTCCCGACAGAACACTGAAGCTTTCTTT. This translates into CASSSRQNTEAFF.

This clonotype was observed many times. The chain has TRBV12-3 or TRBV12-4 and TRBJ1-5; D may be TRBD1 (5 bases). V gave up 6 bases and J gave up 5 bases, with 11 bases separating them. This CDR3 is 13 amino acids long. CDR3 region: CASSPLGDQPQHF. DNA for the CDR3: TGTGCCAGCAGCCCCCTAGGGGATCAGCCCCAGCATTTT.

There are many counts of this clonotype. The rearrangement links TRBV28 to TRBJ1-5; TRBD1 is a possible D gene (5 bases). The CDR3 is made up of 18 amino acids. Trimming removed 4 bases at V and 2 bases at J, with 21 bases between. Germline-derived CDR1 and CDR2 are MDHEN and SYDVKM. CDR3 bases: TGTGCCAGCAGTTCGGTAGTTCATGGGGCGGCGGGCAATCAGCCCCAGCATTTT. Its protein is CASSSVVHGAAGNQPQHF.

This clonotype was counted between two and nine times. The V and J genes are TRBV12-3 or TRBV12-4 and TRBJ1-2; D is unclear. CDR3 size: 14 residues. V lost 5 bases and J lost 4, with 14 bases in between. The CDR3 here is CASSPKGLSYGYTF. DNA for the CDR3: TGTGCCAGCAGTCCAAAAGGACTGTCCTATGGCTACACCTTC.

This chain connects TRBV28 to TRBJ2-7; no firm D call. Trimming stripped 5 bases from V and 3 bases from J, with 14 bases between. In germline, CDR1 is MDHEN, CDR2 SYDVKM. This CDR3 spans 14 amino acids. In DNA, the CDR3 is TGTGCCAGCAGTACCCTAAGCCCCCTCTACGAGCAGTACTTC. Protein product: CASSTLSPLYEQYF.

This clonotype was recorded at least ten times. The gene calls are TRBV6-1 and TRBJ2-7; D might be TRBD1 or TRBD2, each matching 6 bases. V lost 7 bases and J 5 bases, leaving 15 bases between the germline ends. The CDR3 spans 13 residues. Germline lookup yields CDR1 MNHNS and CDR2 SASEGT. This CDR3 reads CASTKGGSHEQYF. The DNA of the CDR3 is TGTGCCAGCACCAAAGGGGGGTCCCACGAGCAGTACTTC.

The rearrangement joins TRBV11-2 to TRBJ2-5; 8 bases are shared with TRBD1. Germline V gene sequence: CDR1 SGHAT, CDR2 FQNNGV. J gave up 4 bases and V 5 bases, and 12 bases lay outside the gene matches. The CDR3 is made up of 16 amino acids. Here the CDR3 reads CASSHRRGQGGETQYF. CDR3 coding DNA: TGTGCCAGCAGCCACCGGCGCGGACAGGGAGGAGAGACCCAGTACTTC. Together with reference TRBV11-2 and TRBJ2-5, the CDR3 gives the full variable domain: EAGVAQSPRYKIIEKRQSVAFWCNPISGHATLYWYQQILGQGPKLLIQFQNNGVVDDSQLPKDRFSAERLKGVDSTLKIQPAKLEDSAVYLCASSHRRGQGGETQYFGPGTRLLVL.

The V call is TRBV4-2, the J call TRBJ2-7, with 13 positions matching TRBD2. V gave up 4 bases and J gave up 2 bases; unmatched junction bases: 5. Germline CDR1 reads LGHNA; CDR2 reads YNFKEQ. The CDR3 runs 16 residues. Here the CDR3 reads CASSPRGTSGAYEQYF. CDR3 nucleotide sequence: TGTGCCAGCAGCCCTAGAGGGACTAGCGGGGCCTACGAGCAGTACTTC.

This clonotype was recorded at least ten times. The CDR3 loop reads CASSGSGTYSNQPQHF. The CDR3 nucleotides are TGTGCCAGCAGTGGCTCCGGGACTTATAGCAATCAGCCCCAGCATTTT. The rearrangement links TRBV2 to TRBJ1-5, with a weak D call TRBD1 (5 bases). Germline V gives CDR1 SNHLY, CDR2 FYNNEI. Trimming left V 4 bases short and J 0 bases short, with 13 bases between. The CDR3 is made up of 16 amino acids.